The next 29 T cell receptor beta chains were all read from a single sample in a study of blood T cell repertoires in COVID-19. The method was immunoSEQ multiplex PCR; TCRdb's version includes in-frame clones alone and lacks a portion of them. Of fewer than 150,000 clones in the sample, more than 75% were seen once. Specimen: peripheral blood. The receptors were sampled from a man aged 35 to 55 with acute or convalescent COVID-19.

The chain employs TRBV27 and TRBJ2-2, with D possibly TRBD1 on 5 matching bases. CDR1 and CDR2 (germline): MNHEY, SMNVEV (reference sequence). This CDR3 has 14 residues. Trimming removed 5 bases at V and 0 bases at J, with 7 bases between. The chain's CDR3 is CASSRTTNTGELFF. For the CDR3, the DNA is TGTGCCAGCAGTAGGACAACGAACACCGGGGAGCTGTTTTTT.

This chain joins TRBV6-5 and TRBJ2-1, with D perhaps matching TRBD2 (5 bases). The CDR3 consists of 12 residues. With 0 bases removed from V and 9 bases from J, the gap between germline ends came to 6 bases. The germline V gene has CDR1 MNHEY and CDR2 SVGAGI. The CDR3 reads CASSYSEGEQFF. CDR3 coding DNA: TGTGCCAGCAGTTACTCAGAGGGTGAGCAGTTCTTC.

The rearrangement uses TRBV15 and TRBJ1-1, with a tentative D call TRBD1 (5 bases). Germline-derived CDR1 and CDR2 are LNHNV and YYDKDF (reference sequence). The CDR3 is 16 residues long. V shed 0 bases and J shed 6 bases, with 17 bases lying between them. The CDR3 spells CATSRDIGGHGAEAFF. The DNA of the CDR3 is TGTGCCACCAGCAGAGATATCGGGGGTCATGGAGCTGAAGCTTTCTTT.

The J gene is TRBJ2-5, the V gene TRBV7-9; D gene unclear. Germline V gene lookup returns CDR1 SEHNR and CDR2 FQNEAQ (reference sequence). CDR3 length: 14 amino acids. V was trimmed by 5 bases and J by 2 bases, leaving 12 bases between them. CDR3 loop: CASSIYSSQETQYF. Here the CDR3 DNA reads TGTGCCAGCAGCATTTACAGTAGTCAAGAGACCCAGTACTTC.

The J gene is TRBJ2-3, the V gene TRBV4-3; tentatively, D is TRBD1 (5 bases). Germline V gives CDR1 LGHNA, CDR2 YSLEER. V was clipped by 1 base and J by 2 bases, with 13 bases between them. CDR3 length: 16 residues. The CDR3 here is CASSQGATGFTDTQYF. The CDR3 DNA reads as TGCGCCAGCAGCCAAGGGGCTACAGGATTCACAGATACGCAGTATTTT.

The CDR3 DNA sequence: TGTGCCAGCAGCTCAAGCGGGGCTCGCACAGATACGCAGTATTTT. The encoded protein is CASSSSGARTDTQYF. The chain joins TRBV7-3 to TRBJ2-3; 7 bases are a match to TRBD2. From germline, CDR1 is SGHTA and CDR2 FQGTGA. This CDR3 is 15 amino acids long. Unmatched junction bases numbered 5, after V lost 4 bases and J lost 1 base.

The genes are TRBV7-8 and TRBJ2-7; possibly TRBD1 for D (7 bases). V dropped 5 bases and J dropped 10 bases, with 15 bases sitting between them. This CDR3 has 12 amino acids. CDR1 and CDR2 (germline): SGHVS, FQNEAQ. CDR3 nucleotide sequence: TGTGCCAGCAGCGGAGGGGGCAGGGGACAGTACTTC. It codes for CASSGGGRGQYF. Filled out from reference TRBV7-8 and TRBJ2-7, the complete variable domain reads GAGVSQSPRYKVAKRGQDVALRCDPISGHVSLFWYQQALGQGPEFLTYFQNEAQLDKSGLPSDRFFAERPEGSVSTLKIQRTQQEDSAVYLCASSGGGRGQYFGPGTRLTVT.

The chain employs TRBV27 and TRBJ2-7, with 11 bases that match TRBD1. Germline CDR1 is MNHEY and CDR2 is SMNVEV (reference sequence). The CDR3 sequence is 16 residues long. The V segment lost 2 bases and the J segment 4 bases; nucleotides outside the gene matches: 7. The CDR3: CASSLQGTGGRYEQYF. The CDR3 bases are TGTGCCAGCAGTTTACAGGGGACAGGGGGTCGGTACGAGCAGTACTTC.

V gene TRBV24-1 combines with J gene TRBJ2-3; 10 bases are a match to TRBD2. This CDR3 region has 16 residues. Germline trimming cut 3 bases from V and 4 bases from J; bases unmatched to any gene: 6. Germline assignment: CDR1 KGHDR and CDR2 SFDVKD. CDR3 sequence: CATSDAVAGGADTQYF. In DNA, the CDR3 is TGTGCCACCAGTGATGCGGTAGCGGGGGGTGCAGATACGCAGTATTTT.

Only a few counts were recorded for this clone. The rearrangement uses TRBV7-3 and TRBJ1-5; D gene uncertain. CDR1 and CDR2 (germline): SGHTA, FQGTGA. The CDR3 is made up of 14 amino acids. Trimming stripped 1 base from V and 6 bases from J, with 10 bases between. The CDR3 spells CASSLKWGAQPQHF. The CDR3 bases are TGTGCCAGCAGCTTAAAGTGGGGAGCTCAGCCCCAGCATTTT.

V usage is TRBV19 and J usage is TRBJ2-6; TRBD2 matches at 8 bases. The CDR3 is 16 residues long. After removal of 6 bases from V and 3 bases from J, the junction contained 7 bases not matched to a gene. CDR1 and CDR2 (germline): LNHDA, SQIVND (reference sequence). This chain's CDR3 is CASSSGGAVGANVLTF. In DNA form, the CDR3 reads TGTGCCAGTAGCTCCGGGGGGGCGGTTGGGGCCAACGTCCTGACTTTC.

In this sample, this clone turned up a few times. J is TRBJ2-2 and V is TRBV27; a weak D match, TRBD2 (6 bases). V lost 3 bases to trimming and J lost 6 bases, with 8 bases between them. From germline, CDR1 is MNHEY and CDR2 SMNVEV (reference sequence). The CDR3 runs 13 residues. The CDR3 sequence: CASSFREAGELFF. The DNA of the CDR3 is TGTGCCAGCAGTTTCAGGGAGGCCGGGGAGCTGTTTTTT.

This chain uses TRBV20-1 with TRBJ2-7; tentative D call: TRBD2 (6 bases). V lost 3 bases, J lost 3 bases, and 12 bases lay in between. The CDR3 sequence is 13 residues long. In germline, CDR1 is DFQATT, CDR2 SNEGSKA (reference sequence). The CDR3 spells CSASSGTYYEQYF. The CDR3 DNA is TGCAGTGCTAGTTCCGGGACTTACTACGAGCAGTACTTC.

V is TRBV10-1 and J is TRBJ1-5; D is uncertain. CDR1 WNHNN and CDR2 SYGVQD come from the germline V gene (reference sequence). This CDR3 contains 16 residues. Trimming removed 6 bases at V and 3 bases at J, with 18 bases between. CDR3 loop: CASRDTQVFSNQPQHF. The CDR3, as DNA: TGCGCCAGCAGAGATACCCAGGTTTTTTCCAATCAGCCCCAGCATTTT.

The chain couples TRBV7-3 to TRBJ1-6; 10 bases are a match to TRBD1. Germline loops: CDR1 SGHTA, CDR2 FQGTGA. Trimming at V came to 2 bases and at J to 8 bases, leaving 3 bases not matched to a gene. This CDR3 has 15 amino acids. The CDR3 DNA reads as TGTGCCAGCAGCTTACGCGGGACAGGGGATTCACCCCTCCACTTT. As protein: CASSLRGTGDSPLHF.

This clone has a single count. An end of the junction differs from the germline gene, which may be a read error. The chain is built from TRBV5-4 and TRBJ2-2, with 8 bases matching TRBD2. Looked up from germline, CDR1 is SGHNT and CDR2 is YYREEE (reference sequence). This CDR3 region has 16 residues. As DNA, the CDR3 is TGTGCCAGCAGCTTGGCCGAGCGGGGGAGGACCGGGAAGCTGTTTTTT. Its translation: CASSLAERGRTGKLFF.

This clone showed up just once. The chain has TRBV5-6 and TRBJ2-5; 14 nucleotides match TRBD2. Germline CDR1 and CDR2: SGHDT and YYEEEE. Germline trimming cut 2 bases from V and 5 bases from J; bases unmatched to any gene: 8. The CDR3 contains 17 residues. The CDR3 is CASSFRLAGGLRETQYF. The CDR3 DNA reads TGTGCCAGCAGCTTCAGACTAGCGGGGGGGCTTAGGGAGACCCAGTACTTC.

This chain joins TRBV19 and TRBJ1-5; D is ambiguous. CDR3 length: 13 residues. V lost 1 base to trimming and J lost 6 bases, with 7 bases between them. Germline V gene data show CDR1 as LNHDA and CDR2 as SQIVND (reference sequence). CDR3 coding DNA: TGTGCCAGTAGTATAGGAGGTGGTCAGCCCCAGCATTTT. This codes for CASSIGGGQPQHF.

The V gene is TRBV5-4, the J gene TRBJ2-1, with D perhaps matching TRBD2 (6 bases). Looked up from germline, CDR1 is SGHNT and CDR2 is YYREEE (reference sequence). This CDR3 has 14 amino acids. Trimming shortened V by 3 bases and J by 5 bases, and 12 bases separated the two germline ends. CDR3 protein: CASSSTRTDNEQFF. The DNA for the CDR3 is TGTGCCAGCAGCTCGACTAGAACCGACAATGAGCAGTTCTTC.

This chain uses TRBV13 with TRBJ2-5; weak D call: TRBD1 (5 bases). The germline CDR1 and CDR2 sequences are PRHDT and FYEKMQ (reference sequence). Trimming pared 5 bases from V and 3 bases from J, leaving 19 bases between. The CDR3 spans 16 residues. In DNA, the CDR3 is TGTGCCAGCAGCCGTTTAGGGGTTACAGAGAAAGAGACCCAGTACTTC. Its translation: CASSRLGVTEKETQYF. Combining the CDR3 with reference TRBV13 and TRBJ2-5 gives the whole variable domain AAGVIQSPRHLIKEKRETATLKCYPIPRHDTVYWYQQGPGQDPQFLISFYEKMQSDKGSIPDRFSAQQFSDYHSELNMSSLELGDSALYFCASSRLGVTEKETQYFGPGTRLLVL.

This rearrangement joins TRBV5-1 to TRBJ2-2; D is uncertain. V was shortened by 2 bases and J by 8 bases, with 10 bases between the two germline ends. Germline-derived CDR1 and CDR2 are SGHRS and YFSETQ. CDR3 size: 13 residues. The CDR3 spells CASSFKESGELFF. The CDR3 coding sequence is TGCGCCAGCAGCTTCAAGGAGTCTGGGGAGCTGTTTTTT.

The V gene is TRBV29-1, the J gene TRBJ1-2; a possible D gene is TRBD1 (5 bases). Looked up from germline, CDR1 is SQVTM and CDR2 is ANQGSEA. V was cut by 0 bases and J by 4 bases, with 9 bases left in between. The CDR3 is 13 amino acids. The CDR3 region is CSVEDSGIYGYTF. The CDR3 DNA is TGCAGCGTTGAAGATTCAGGGATCTATGGCTACACCTTC.

The chain joins TRBV5-1 to TRBJ2-7, with 8 bases matching TRBD1. With V trimmed by 3 bases and J by 4 bases, 9 bases remained unmatched. The CDR3 consists of 15 residues. Germline values: CDR1 SGHRS, CDR2 YFSETQ. Here the CDR3 DNA reads TGCGCCAGCAGCTCACACCCGACAGGGGAATACGAGCAGTACTTC. Translating gives CASSSHPTGEYEQYF.

The CDR3 spells CSAPKGDIQYF. The DNA for the CDR3 is TGCAGTGCGCCGAAGGGAGACATTCAGTACTTC. This rearrangement joins TRBV20-1 to TRBJ2-4; TRBD2 is a possible D gene (5 bases). Trimming cost V 6 bases and J 8 bases, with 11 bases left between them. CDR1 is DFQATT, CDR2 SNEGSKA, per germline (reference sequence). CDR3 length equals 11 residues.

The chain couples TRBV7-9 to TRBJ1-4; TRBD1 matches at 7 bases. CDR1 and CDR2 (germline): SEHNR, FQNEAQ (reference sequence). With V trimmed by 4 bases and J by 5 bases, 7 bases remained unmatched. The CDR3 contains 15 residues. This CDR3 is CASSSSTGLNEKLFF. For the CDR3, the DNA is TGTGCCAGCAGCTCCTCGACAGGGCTCAATGAAAAACTGTTTTTT.

The chain carries TRBV29-1 and TRBJ1-4; D uncertain. The CDR3 loop spans 12 amino acids. Trimming cost V 1 base and J 16 bases, with 16 bases left between them. The germline gives CDR1 SQVTM, CDR2 ANQGSEA. The CDR3 loop is CSVEVSESREFF. The CDR3 nucleotides read TGCAGCGTTGAAGTTTCTGAGTCGCGGGAGTTTTTT.

The sample holds a few counts of this clone. This chain connects TRBV11-2 to TRBJ1-6; D call uncertain. V shed 1 base and J shed 7 bases, with 5 bases lying between them. The CDR3 loop spans 13 amino acids. CDR1 and CDR2 (germline): SGHAT, FQNNGV. The CDR3 nucleotides are TGTGCCAGCAGCTTAGTTCCGAATTCACCCCTCCACTTT. The encoded protein is CASSLVPNSPLHF.

V gene TRBV7-9 combines with J gene TRBJ2-1; the D is unclear. CDR1 SEHNR and CDR2 FQNEAQ come from the germline V gene (reference sequence). The V and J ends lost 0 bases and 3 bases respectively, with 6 bases between them. This CDR3 has 14 amino acids. DNA for the CDR3: TGTGCCAGCAGCTTAGCTAGCAGCTACAATGAGCAGTTCTTC. Translation: CASSLASSYNEQFF.

V gene TRBV27 combines with J gene TRBJ2-7, with a tentative D call TRBD1 (5 bases). Trimming left V 2 bases short and J 3 bases short, with 11 bases between. The CDR3 runs to 14 residues. Germline V gene data show CDR1 as MNHEY and CDR2 as SMNVEV (reference sequence). In nucleotides, the CDR3 is TGTGCCAGCAGTTTAAAAGGCAGGGACTACGAGCAGTACTTC. Its translation is CASSLKGRDYEQYF.